The 19 T cell receptor beta chains in this list originate from one sample, sequenced in a study of shared clonotypes between healthy human individuals. Using immunoSEQ multiplex PCR, the repertoire was profiled, and TCRdb retains in-frame clones only, with some absent. Among 450,000 to 500,000 clones listed, roughly 78% were seen once. Input material: PBMCs. The source of these receptors is a woman aged 40 to 55 in good health. Some clones in this sample may be carry-over from other donors' samples.

The V call is TRBV6-1, the J call TRBJ1-5; D gene unclear. Germline V lookup: CDR1 MNHNS, CDR2 SASEGT. The V end was cut by 2 bases, the J end by 3 bases, with 8 bases between. The CDR3 totals 14 residues. This chain's CDR3 is CASSERQYNQPQHF. As DNA, the CDR3 is TGTGCCAGCAGTGAAAGGCAATACAATCAGCCCCAGCATTTT.

The chain is built from TRBV28 and TRBJ1-4; weak D call: TRBD1 (5 bases). With 6 bases removed from V and 4 bases from J, the gap between germline ends came to 21 bases. Germline V gene lookup returns CDR1 MDHEN and CDR2 SYDVKM. The CDR3 has 17 residues. CDR3: CASSPSPARAINEKLFF. Written as DNA, the CDR3 is TGTGCCAGCAGCCCAAGTCCCGCCAGGGCTATTAATGAAAAACTGTTTTTT.

This chain connects TRBV28 to TRBJ2-3; D is unclear. This CDR3 is built from 12 residues. Between the trimmed V and J ends, which lost 1 base and 5 bases, there was a span of 4 bases. Germline-derived CDR1 and CDR2 are MDHEN and SYDVKM. This CDR3 is CASSLFGDTQYF. The DNA for the CDR3 is TGTGCCAGCAGTTTATTTGGAGATACGCAGTATTTT.

This clone showed up just a few times. This rearrangement joins TRBV5-1 to TRBJ1-1; a weak D match, TRBD1 (6 bases). Germline V gene lookup returns CDR1 SGHRS and CDR2 YFSETQ. The ends were cut back, 4 bases at V and 5 bases at J, with 21 bases in the middle. This CDR3 is built from 16 residues. CDR3 bases: TGCGCCAGCAGCGCCACGGCGGGGGCGCGGAGTACTGAAGCTTTCTTT. This encodes CASSATAGARSTEAFF.

This chain uses TRBV6-5 with TRBJ2-1; no definite D call. Looked up from germline, CDR1 is MNHEY and CDR2 is SVGAGI. This CDR3 spans 14 amino acids. Trimming removed 7 bases from V and 4 bases from J, with 14 bases in between. The CDR3 loop is CASKRLGPYNEQFF. CDR3 DNA sequence: TGTGCCAGCAAACGGCTGGGCCCTTACAATGAGCAGTTCTTC.

In this sample, this clone turned up once. The rearrangement uses TRBV28 and TRBJ1-2; D is uncertain. V gave up 10 bases and J gave up 6 bases, with 12 bases separating them. The CDR3 length is 11 residues. CDR1 is MDHEN, CDR2 SYDVKM, per germline. CDR3 nucleotides: TGTGCCACCAAACCACCACATGGCTACACCTTC. This translates into CATKPPHGYTF.

The chain joins TRBV19 to TRBJ1-2; D might be TRBD1 (5 bases). Per the germline V gene, CDR1 is LNHDA and CDR2 is SQIVND (reference sequence). Trimming took 8 bases from V and 4 from J, leaving 8 bases between them. This CDR3 is built from 11 residues. The CDR3 loop is CASHDSYGYTF. The CDR3 nucleotides are TGTGCCAGTCACGACAGCTATGGCTACACCTTC.

The chain is built from TRBV28 and TRBJ1-1, with 9 bases lining up with TRBD1. This CDR3 is 16 amino acids long. With V trimmed by 4 bases and J by 5 bases, 11 bases remained unmatched. CDR1 and CDR2 from the germline V gene are MDHEN and SYDVKM. The CDR3 spells CASSSRGQGFGTEAFF. Written as DNA, the CDR3 is TGTGCCAGCAGTTCACGGGGACAGGGATTCGGTACTGAAGCTTTCTTT.

This clone was counted between two and nine times. This chain joins TRBV11-2 and TRBJ2-2, with 14 bases identical to TRBD2. V was pared by 5 bases and J by 7 bases, with 3 bases of the junction left unmatched. The CDR3 covers 15 residues. The V gene's germline CDR1 is SGHAT and CDR2 FQNNGV. The CDR3 region is CASSGLAGGVGELFF. DNA for the CDR3: TGTGCCAGCAGCGGACTAGCGGGGGGCGTCGGGGAGCTGTTTTTT.

The chain recombines TRBV2 with TRBJ1-4; a weak D match, TRBD1 (5 bases). Germline CDR1 is SNHLY and CDR2 is FYNNEI. V was clipped by 7 bases and J by 3 bases, with 18 bases between them. This CDR3 is built from 16 residues. CDR3 nucleotide sequence: TGTGCCAGCACCGGCGGGTCGGGGGTCCCTAATGAAAAACTGTTTTTT. Encoded protein: CASTGGSGVPNEKLFF. Variable domain in full (rest from reference TRBV2 and TRBJ1-4): EPEVTQTPSHQVTQMGQEVILRCVPISNHLYFYWYRQILGQKVEFLVSFYNNEISEKSEIFDDQFSVERPDGSNFTLKIRSTKLEDSAMYFCASTGGSGVPNEKLFFGSGTQLSVL.

The chain is built from TRBV5-1 and TRBJ2-7, with D maybe TRBD1 (6 bases). V lost 0 bases, J lost 6 bases, and 16 bases lay in between. CDR1 and CDR2 (germline): SGHRS, YFSETQ. The CDR3 length is 15 residues. The CDR3 reads CASSLGFNRAREQYF. In DNA form, the CDR3 reads TGCGCCAGCAGCTTGGGGTTCAACAGGGCACGCGAGCAGTACTTC.

The V call is TRBV6-5, the J call TRBJ2-7; the match to TRBD2 covers 9 bases. CDR3 length: 13 residues. Germline assignment: CDR1 MNHEY and CDR2 SVGAGI. The J segment lost 5 bases and the V segment lost 6 bases, leaving 5 bases of the junction unmatched. The CDR3 spells CASSPGLANEQYF. The CDR3 nucleotides are TGTGCCAGCAGCCCTGGACTAGCGAACGAGCAGTACTTC.

This chain links TRBV6-6 with TRBJ2-7; possibly TRBD1 for D (6 bases). CDR3 length: 15 amino acids. CDR1 MNHNY and CDR2 SVGAGI come from the germline V gene (reference sequence). V was shortened by 5 bases and J by 0 bases, with 14 bases between the two germline ends. DNA of the CDR3: TGTGCCAGCAGTGGACCGGGACACCTCTCCTACGAGCAGTACTTC. Residues: CASSGPGHLSYEQYF.

The chain employs TRBV2 and TRBJ1-2; TRBD1 agrees at 8 bases. Per germline, CDR1 SNHLY and CDR2 FYNNEI. The ends lost 9 bases at V and 1 base at J; junction bases unmatched: 13. The CDR3 is 16 amino acids. CDR3 DNA: TGTGCCAGTCTCGGGAAGCCTGGACAGGGTAACTATGGCTACACCTTC. Its translation: CASLGKPGQGNYGYTF. Full variable domain (remainder filled in from reference TRBV2 and TRBJ1-2): EPEVTQTPSHQVTQMGQEVILRCVPISNHLYFYWYRQILGQKVEFLVSFYNNEISEKSEIFDDQFSVERPDGSNFTLKIRSTKLEDSAMYFCASLGKPGQGNYGYTFGSGTRLTVV.

This chain uses TRBV18 with TRBJ2-7; TRBD2 agrees at 12 bases. The CDR3 is 14 residues long. Germline V CDR1 and CDR2: KGHSH, LQKENI. V lost 4 bases, J lost 4 bases, and 2 bases stayed unmatched. The CDR3 protein is CASSRLAGEYEQYF. The DNA for the CDR3 is TGTGCCAGCTCACGACTAGCGGGAGAGTACGAGCAGTACTTC.

This rearrangement joins TRBV28 to TRBJ2-1; the D is unclear. Germline lookup yields CDR1 MDHEN and CDR2 SYDVKM. The CDR3 has 15 amino acids. The V end lost 6 bases, the J end lost 6 bases, and 18 bases lay between the germline ends. CDR3 sequence reads: CASSPSFRSGNEQFF. The DNA for the CDR3 is TGTGCCAGCAGCCCTAGTTTTAGGTCGGGCAATGAGCAGTTCTTC.

The chain joins TRBV5-6 to TRBJ2-5; 9 bases map to TRBD2. The germline V gene encodes CDR1 SGHDT and CDR2 YYEEEE. The CDR3 covers 16 residues. V dropped 2 bases and J dropped 3; count of bases not matched to a gene: 8. CDR3 sequence reads: CASSLLAGDWKETQYF. In DNA, the CDR3 is TGTGCCAGCAGCTTATTAGCGGGAGATTGGAAAGAGACCCAGTACTTC.

J is TRBJ1-2 and V is TRBV5-4, with no clear D. This CDR3 has 14 amino acids. The V gene lost 3 bases and the J gene lost 8 bases, with 17 bases spanning the gap. CDR1 is SGHNT, CDR2 YYREEE, per germline (reference sequence). CDR3 protein: CASSSGLDPGGYTF. CDR3 coding DNA: TGTGCCAGCAGCTCGGGGTTAGACCCGGGGGGCTACACCTTC.

This chain links TRBV5-5 with TRBJ2-5; 7 nucleotides line up with TRBD2. After removal of 0 bases from V and 5 bases from J, the junction contained 7 bases not matched to a gene. The CDR3 totals 15 residues. In germline, CDR1 is SGHKS, CDR2 YYEKEE (reference sequence). The CDR3 sequence is CASSLVGSGAETQYF. In DNA, the CDR3 is TGTGCCAGCAGCTTGGTCGGGAGCGGGGCGGAGACCCAGTACTTC.